The rows below give T cell receptor beta chains drawn from one sample of a study of T cell repertoires in cytomegalovirus infection. TCRdb analysed the reads with MiXCR anew, one entry per CDR3 protein. The sample consists of some 450,000 distinct CDR3 sequences, approximately 31% of them appearing once. The specimen sequenced was PBMCs. These TCRs come from a human donor in good health (CMV status not recorded). Some clones in this sample may be carry-over from other donors' samples. Each CDR3 is given with its conserved first and last residue. The D gene is left open where the match is weak. Where a row states a size, it is once, few, many or the class of an expanded clone; other rows omit it.

d_call: .
clone_size: .
j_call: TRBJ1-6
v_call: TRBV6-2/TRBV6-3
cdr3_nt: TGTGCCAGCAGACCCTCACAGGGATCACCCCTCCACTTT
cdr3_aa: CASRPSQGSPLHF

d_call: TRBD1
clone_size: once
j_call: TRBJ1-2
v_call: TRBV12-3/TRBV12-4
cdr3_nt: TGTGCCAGCAGTTTGGGGACCACAGGGGTTAACACCTTC
cdr3_aa: CASSLGTTGVNTF

d_call: .
clone_size: .
j_call: TRBJ1-5
v_call: TRBV7-8
cdr3_nt: TGTGCCAGCAGCTTAGGGCTGGGGGGAGTGGGCAATCAGCCCCAGCATTTT
cdr3_aa: CASSLGLGGVGNQPQHF

d_call: .
clone_size: .
j_call: TRBJ1-5
v_call: TRBV15
cdr3_nt: TGTGCCACCAGCAGAGAGTTCCTCAGGGTTCAGCCCCATCATTTT
cdr3_aa: CATSREFLRVQPHHF

d_call: .
clone_size: few
j_call: TRBJ1-1
v_call: TRBV30
cdr3_nt: TGTGCCTGGGAAGGATCTTTGAACACTGAAGCTTTCTTT
cdr3_aa: CAWEGSLNTEAFF

d_call: .
clone_size: many
j_call: TRBJ1-1
v_call: TRBV7-2
cdr3_nt: TGTGCCAGCAGCTTAGGTCTCCAAGGGTTAAGTGAAGCTTTCTTT
cdr3_aa: CASSLGLQGLSEAFF

d_call: .
clone_size: .
j_call: TRBJ2-3
v_call: TRBV27
cdr3_nt: TGTGCCAGCAGTTTATTTCTACAAACCACAGATACGCAGTATTTT
cdr3_aa: CASSLFLQTTDTQYF

d_call: .
clone_size: .
j_call: TRBJ1-5
v_call: TRBV5-6
cdr3_nt: TGTGCCAGCAGCTTGGGACCCGGAAACAATCAGCCCCAGCATTTT
cdr3_aa: CASSLGPGNNQPQHF

d_call: .
clone_size: .
j_call: TRBJ1-2
v_call: TRBV27
cdr3_nt: TGTGCCAGCAGCTCCAAAGGGAGCCTAGGACCTGGCTACACCTTC
cdr3_aa: CASSSKGSLGPGYTF

d_call: TRBD2
clone_size: few
j_call: TRBJ2-3
v_call: TRBV7-2
cdr3_nt: TGTGCCAGCAGCTCACTAGCGTTTATCACAGATACGCAGTATTTT
cdr3_aa: CASSSLAFITDTQYF

d_call: .
clone_size: few
j_call: TRBJ2-5
v_call: TRBV11-2
cdr3_nt: TGTGCCAGCAGCTTAGGGTGGATCGATCAAGAGACCCAGTACTTC
cdr3_aa: CASSLGWIDQETQYF

d_call: .
clone_size: .
j_call: TRBJ2-1
v_call: TRBV19
cdr3_nt: TGTGCCAGTAGTATATGGCAGGGGGGGACCTACAATGAGCAGTTCTTC
cdr3_aa: CASSIWQGGTYNEQFF

d_call: .
clone_size: .
j_call: TRBJ1-4
v_call: TRBV2
cdr3_nt: TGTGCCAGCAGTGAACCGTGGTCTAATGAAAAACTGTTTTTT
cdr3_aa: CASSEPWSNEKLFF

d_call: .
clone_size: .
j_call: TRBJ2-2
v_call: TRBV6-5
cdr3_nt: TGTGCCAGCAGTTACTCAGGGTTTGGTAGGCTCACCGGGGAGCTGTTTTTT
cdr3_aa: CASSYSGFGRLTGELFF

d_call: .
clone_size: .
j_call: TRBJ2-6
v_call: TRBV19
cdr3_nt: TGTGCCAGTAGTATGCGAGTCTCTGGGTCCAACGTCCTGACTTTC
cdr3_aa: CASSMRVSGSNVLTF

d_call: TRBD1
clone_size: few
j_call: TRBJ2-2
v_call: TRBV6-5
cdr3_nt: TGTGCCAGCAGGGCACAGGGGCCAAACACCGGGGAGCTGTTTTTT
cdr3_aa: CASRAQGPNTGELFF

d_call: .
clone_size: .
j_call: TRBJ2-3
v_call: TRBV20-1
cdr3_nt: TGCAGTGCTAGGGAGGGGGGCACAGATACGCAGTATTTT
cdr3_aa: CSAREGGTDTQYF

d_call: TRBD1
clone_size: many
j_call: TRBJ1-4
v_call: TRBV7-2
cdr3_nt: TGTGCCAGCAGCGATCGGACAGGCGGTGAAAAACTGTTTTTT
cdr3_aa: CASSDRTGGEKLFF

d_call: TRBD1
clone_size: .
j_call: TRBJ1-1
v_call: TRBV7-6
cdr3_nt: TGTGCCAGCAGCGCACGGGGACAGGGGAACACTGAAGCTTTCTTT
cdr3_aa: CASSARGQGNTEAFF

d_call: .
clone_size: .
j_call: TRBJ2-6
v_call: TRBV7-2
cdr3_nt: TGTGCCAGCAGCCACGACTGGACCCCAGGGGCCAACGTCCTGACTTTC
cdr3_aa: CASSHDWTPGANVLTF

d_call: .
clone_size: .
j_call: TRBJ1-6
v_call: TRBV25-1
cdr3_nt: TGTGCCAGCAGTCCCTGGGGTGATTCACCCCTCCACTTT
cdr3_aa: CASSPWGDSPLHF

d_call: .
clone_size: .
j_call: TRBJ1-5
v_call: TRBV27
cdr3_nt: TGTGCCAGCAGGTTCTCCGGCCCTTATAGCAATCAGCCCCAGCATTTT
cdr3_aa: CASRFSGPYSNQPQHF

d_call: .
clone_size: few
j_call: TRBJ1-4
v_call: TRBV14
cdr3_nt: TGTGCCAGCAGCCAACACTTGGGGGGGGACGGACGGACTAATGAAAAACTGTTTTTT
cdr3_aa: CASSQHLGGDGRTNEKLFF

d_call: .
clone_size: many
j_call: TRBJ2-2
v_call: TRBV7-9
cdr3_nt: TGTGCCAGCAGCGTGACCACACGAGCCGGGGAGCTGTTTTTT
cdr3_aa: CASSVTTRAGELFF

d_call: TRBD1
clone_size: .
j_call: TRBJ2-1
v_call: TRBV23-1
cdr3_nt: TGCGCCAGCTACCCAAAACGGGACAGGAGATTAATCTCCTACAATGAGCAGTTCTTC
cdr3_aa: CASYPKRDRRLISYNEQFF

d_call: .
clone_size: many
j_call: TRBJ1-1
v_call: TRBV5-1
cdr3_nt: TGCGCCAGCAGCTTAACGGGTACTGAAGCTTTCTTT
cdr3_aa: CASSLTGTEAFF

d_call: .
clone_size: .
j_call: TRBJ1-1
v_call: TRBV19
cdr3_nt: TGTGCCAGTACCATAGGGTTGAACACTGAAGCTTTCTTT
cdr3_aa: CASTIGLNTEAFF

d_call: TRBD1
clone_size: many
j_call: TRBJ1-1
v_call: TRBV6-1
cdr3_nt: TGTGCCAGCAGTGATGGACAGGGGGAAATGAACACTGAAGCTTTCTTT
cdr3_aa: CASSDGQGEMNTEAFF

d_call: .
clone_size: .
j_call: TRBJ2-2
v_call: TRBV20-1
cdr3_nt: TGCAGTGCTAGAGATATGGCAGGGTGGGCCCCCGGGGAGCTGTTTTTT
cdr3_aa: CSARDMAGWAPGELFF

d_call: .
clone_size: few
j_call: TRBJ2-5
v_call: TRBV12-3/TRBV12-4
cdr3_nt: TGTGCCAGCAGTCCCCGGACCCAGTTGGAGACCCAGTACTTC
cdr3_aa: CASSPRTQLETQYF

d_call: .
clone_size: few
j_call: TRBJ2-5
v_call: TRBV11-2
cdr3_nt: TGTGCCAGCAGTCCACCCCGGTGGGGCAAAAAGTACTTC
cdr3_aa: CASSPPRWGKKYF

d_call: .
clone_size: few
j_call: TRBJ1-2
v_call: TRBV7-9
cdr3_nt: TGTGCCAGCACCACAGGGACCTATGGCTACACCTTC
cdr3_aa: CASTTGTYGYTF

d_call: TRBD1
clone_size: .
j_call: TRBJ1-5
v_call: TRBV7-8
cdr3_nt: TGTGCCAGCAGCTTATCTTCGGGCAGGGGGGAACTAAGCAATCAGCCCCAGCATTTT
cdr3_aa: CASSLSSGRGELSNQPQHF

d_call: TRBD1
clone_size: .
j_call: TRBJ1-3
v_call: TRBV7-2
cdr3_nt: TGTGCCAGCAGCTTTACAGGGGTGAGAGGAAACACCATATATTTT
cdr3_aa: CASSFTGVRGNTIYF

d_call: .
clone_size: many
j_call: TRBJ1-5
v_call: TRBV20-1
cdr3_nt: TGCAGTGCTGTAAAGGGGAATCAGCCCCAGCATTTT
cdr3_aa: CSAVKGNQPQHF

d_call: .
clone_size: many
j_call: TRBJ2-4
v_call: TRBV7-2
cdr3_nt: TGTGCCAGCAGCCAAGACCTCGTAGCCAAAAACATTCAGTACTTC
cdr3_aa: CASSQDLVAKNIQYF

d_call: TRBD1
clone_size: few
j_call: TRBJ2-5
v_call: TRBV4-2
cdr3_nt: TGTGCCAGCAGCCTTTCCGGGACAGATGAAGAGACCCAGTACTTC
cdr3_aa: CASSLSGTDEETQYF

d_call: .
clone_size: few
j_call: TRBJ1-1
v_call: TRBV7-2
cdr3_nt: TGTGCCAGCAGCCCTACAACGGAATTTCTCGGCACTGAAGCTTTCTTT
cdr3_aa: CASSPTTEFLGTEAFF